This T cell receptor (beta chain) was captured in a study of T-cell reconstitution after alpha-beta-depleted transplantation in children. TCRbeta library preparation incorporated unique molecular identifiers. In TCRdb, the PCR reads were re-called with MiXCR into one record per CDR3 protein. The sample consists of fewer than 90,000 distinct CDR3 sequences, approximately 7.4% of them appearing once. Ten or more counts support this clonotype. V was clipped by 3 bases and J by 3 bases; unmatched bases: 4. This CDR3 has 14 residues. From germline, CDR1 is DFQATT and CDR2 SNEGSKA (reference sequence). Sequencing used PBMCs from the stem cell graft donor, obtained from the stem cell graft. The clonotype was recovered from a human donor who donated a stem cell graft to a child with acute lymphoblastic leukemia. The chain joins TRBV20-1 to TRBJ2-1; 8 bases align to TRBD2. CDR3 sequence reads: CSASTAGGYNEQFF. DNA for the CDR3: TGCAGTGCTAGTACGGCGGGGGGCTACAATGAGCAGTTCTTC.